Reported below is one TCR beta chain. CDR1 LNHNV and CDR2 YYDKDF come from the germline V gene (reference sequence). V lost 7 bases and J lost 3, with 16 bases in between. This CDR3 has 14 residues. Assay: immunoSEQ multiplex PCR; the TCRdb copy retains only in-frame clones and omits some. The table shows 100,000 to 150,000 clones, with under 85% occurring only once. The data were taken from a study of blood T cell repertoires in COVID-19. The rearrangement joins TRBV15 to TRBJ2-7, with D possibly matching TRBD2 (7 bases). The sample was peripheral blood. The sequence came from a man aged 40-50 years with active or convalescent COVID-19. DNA for the CDR3: TGTGCCACCAACCTACAGGGAGGGGGCTACGAGCAGTACTTC. Its translation: CATNLQGGGYEQYF. Combining the CDR3 with reference TRBV15 and TRBJ2-7 gives the whole variable domain DAMVIQNPRYQVTQFGKPVTLSCSQTLNHNVMYWYQQKSSQAPKLLFHYYDKDFNNEADTPDNFQSRRPNTSFCFLDIRSPGLGDTAMYLCATNLQGGGYEQYFGPGTRLTVT.